The clone carrying this T cell receptor (beta chain) was detected a few times. Its antigen remains unknown. The V gene lost 6 bases and the J gene lost 2 bases, with 9 bases spanning the gap. Germline V gene sequence: CDR1 MDHEN, CDR2 SYDVKM. The CDR3 is made up of 13 amino acids. This sample was taken from a study of beta chain features in type 1 diabetes. Study-level findings and limits: Type 1 diabetes patients had TCRB CDR3s that were shorter (moderately but significantly so) in all four CD4+ subsets. A greater similarity of naive, central memory and Treg TCRB repertoires was seen among patients than among healthy donors.

Of the isolated RNA, all was reverse transcribed, and so the sequenced material was expressed TCRB transcripts. Measured with immunoSEQ multiplex PCR; TCRdb has only the in-frame clones, and not every one. Of 330,000 or so clones listed, roughly 12% are singletons. Each donor gave one heparinised blood draw averaging about 110 mL. The receptor comes from a woman between 18 and 29 years old with type 1 diabetes. The sequenced sample was naive CD4+ T cells from blood. The V and J genes are TRBV28 and TRBJ2-3, with D hard to call. CDR3 region: CASSTGLTDTQYF. As DNA, the CDR3 is TGTGCCAGCAGCACGGGTCTCACAGATACGCAGTATTTT.